This T cell receptor beta chain is from a study of cytotoxic CD8 clonotypes in ibrutinib-treated CLL. The wider study: There were 10 to 11 relapsed/refractory patients and about 15 treatment-naive patients, and under 18 were IGHV unmutated. Samples showed on average about 250,000 productive templates and 80,000 to 100,000 productive rearrangements.

The study's findings and limits: At the start, clonality exceeded age-matched healthy donors and followed circulating CD8+ T-cell counts. Sustained-remission and progressing patients diverged in sampling times.

This CDR3 contains 13 residues. V shed 2 bases and J shed 2 bases, with 6 bases lying between them. The germline gives CDR1 KGHSH, CDR2 LQKENI. Generated by immunoSEQ multiplex PCR, the TCRdb table keeps only in-frame clones and is missing some. The table lists some 200,000 clones, roughly three quarters of them singletons. Concerning this clone itself: Its specificity is not known. The sample carries other DNA sequences with the same CDR3.

The material was PBMCs, obtained after 12 months of ibrutinib treatment. The clonotype was recovered from a human donor with chronic lymphocytic leukemia. The V and J genes are TRBV18 and TRBJ1-1; D possibly corresponds to TRBD1 (5 bases). CDR3 amino acids: CASSPGANTEAFF. The CDR3 nucleotides read TGTGCCAGCTCACCAGGGGCCAACACTGAAGCTTTCTTT.